The TCR beta chain under discussion was sequenced for a study of vaccination effects on CD4 cells after COVID-19 (dated by TCRdb to between 2022 and 2023). About the full investigation: Each participant got two doses of an mRNA SARS-CoV-2 vaccine, either BNT162b2 or mRNA-1273. In both COVID-19 convalescent patients and infection-naive vaccine recipients, the study compared SARS-CoV-2 spike-specific CD4+ TCR repertoires from before mRNA vaccination with those from after it. Altogether, roughly 10 COVID-19 convalescent patients and a handful of SARS-CoV-2-naive healthy vaccine recipients made up the full study. In the study, cultures from other donors were sequenced using the Oncomine TCR Beta short-read assay on an Illumina iSeq 100. Overall study results and their limits: Marked clonal contraction was observed in both infection-induced and vaccine-induced clones at late post-vaccination timepoints, consistent with waning T cell responses. In healthy vaccine recipients, vaccine-induced clones were almost all SARS-CoV-2 mono-reactive, with only 1 of 255 cross-reactive with common cold coronaviruses. Limitations of the study were the small number of convalescent patients and the absence of early post-infection timepoints.

Library generation was performed with the immunoSEQ multiplex PCR assay. TCR beta CDR3 sequencing was performed on DNA from the cultured, isolated CD4+ T cells. The paper's data handling went like this. Non-productive TCR sequences were removed, reads were trimmed to the CDR3 region, and CDR3s of at least 7 amino acids were retained. The MANAFEST web app was used to identify antigen-specific clonotypes by comparing expansion in peptide wells with expansion in reference cultures. To count as positive, a clone had to show expansion at FDR<0.05 compared with the reference and with all other wells, an odds ratio above 5, and a frequency above 0.1% in two replicate wells. Clonotypes significantly expanded in SARS-CoV-2 spike wells and in at least one common cold coronavirus spike condition were defined as cross-reactive. Using the stringdist R package, CDR3 similarity was measured by Levenshtein distance, and unrooted trees were constructed with ape in R 3.6.1. TCRdb took this table from immuneACCESS and kept in-frame rearrangements with V and J called. Such tables lack part of the clones; where checked against another copy, unresolved V genes explain under half of the gap, and the rest is unexplained. V and J calls and clone size follow that table, whereas D and trimming were derived from the DNA. For this sample the table gives about 38,000 clones, of which about two thirds were detected only once. The ten largest clones add up to approximately 24% of the sample.

The ViraFEST assay stimulated PBMC with viral peptide pools and then used TCR sequencing to identify antigen-specific CD4+ T cell clonotypes by expansion. After around 11 days of culture, CD4+ T cells were isolated with the EasySep CD4+ T cell isolation kit. Negative nucleocapsid antibody results before and after vaccination confirmed that the healthy vaccine recipients had no prior SARS-CoV-2 infection. Under 2.5 million PBMC per well were cultured with 9 to 10 ug/ml peptides in IMDM containing 5% human AB serum, approximately 9.1 IU/ml IL-2 and gentamicin. Half of the culture medium was replaced with fresh IL-2-containing medium on days 3 and 7. Unless otherwise noted, each peptide stimulation condition was cultured in triplicate wells. PBMC were separated from whole blood using Ficoll-Paque Plus gradient centrifugation and were then either cryopreserved at -140C or used fresh. The overlapping peptide pools covered the spike proteins of SARS-CoV-2 as well as those of the common cold coronaviruses HCoV-NL63, HCoV-OC43 and HCoV-229E. The QIAamp micro DNA kit was used to extract genomic DNA from the cultured CD4+ T cells.

To note about this clone: There is no known antigen for this receptor. Per-base quality was not reported, and no clone a single base away is much larger than it.

V and J are truncated by 6 bases and 6 bases respectively, leaving an intervening sequence of 8 bases. Spanning cysteine to phenylalanine, the CDR3 consists of 11 amino acids. Of the read, only the CDR3 DNA is kept; its 33 bases are in frame from base 1. CDR1 and CDR2 (SNHLY, FYNNEI) derive from the germline V gene. Sequencing used CD4+ T cells from PBMCs cultured with SARS-CoV-2 spike peptides, obtained before COVID-19 vaccination. Read against the paper, the sample's cell subset or site label means: SARS-CoV-2 spike overlapping peptide pool stimulation. Recombination joined TRBV2 with TRBJ1-1; the D gene is unclear. The sequence derives from a human donor who received a COVID-19 vaccine. CDR3 region: CASSREAEAFF. The nucleotide sequence is TGTGCCAGCAGCAGAGAGGCTGAAGCTTTCTTT.